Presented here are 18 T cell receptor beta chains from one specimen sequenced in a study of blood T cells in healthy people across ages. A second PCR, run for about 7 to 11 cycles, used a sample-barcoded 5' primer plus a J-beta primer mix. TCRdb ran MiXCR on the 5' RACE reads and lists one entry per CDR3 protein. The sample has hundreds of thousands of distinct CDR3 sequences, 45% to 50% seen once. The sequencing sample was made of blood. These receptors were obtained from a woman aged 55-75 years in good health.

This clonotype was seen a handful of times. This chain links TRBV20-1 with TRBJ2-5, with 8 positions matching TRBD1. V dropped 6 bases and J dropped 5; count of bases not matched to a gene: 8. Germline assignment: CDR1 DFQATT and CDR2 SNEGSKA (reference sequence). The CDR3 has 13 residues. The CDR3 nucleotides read TGCAGTGCGCCAACAGGGGGTTGGGAGACCCAGTACTTC. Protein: CSAPTGGWETQYF.

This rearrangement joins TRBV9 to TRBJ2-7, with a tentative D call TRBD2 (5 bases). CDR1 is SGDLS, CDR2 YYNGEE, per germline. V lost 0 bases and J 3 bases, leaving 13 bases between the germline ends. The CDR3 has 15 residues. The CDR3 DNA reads TGTGCCAGCAGCGTAGGTCTAGCTTCCAACTACGAGCAGTACTTC. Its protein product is CASSVGLASNYEQYF.

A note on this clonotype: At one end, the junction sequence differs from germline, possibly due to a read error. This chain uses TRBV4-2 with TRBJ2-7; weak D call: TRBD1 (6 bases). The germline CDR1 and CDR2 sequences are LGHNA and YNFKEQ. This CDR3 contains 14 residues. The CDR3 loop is CASSQGLQGYGQYF. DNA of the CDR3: TGTGCCAGCAGCCAAGGTCTACAGGGCTACGGGCAGTACTTC.

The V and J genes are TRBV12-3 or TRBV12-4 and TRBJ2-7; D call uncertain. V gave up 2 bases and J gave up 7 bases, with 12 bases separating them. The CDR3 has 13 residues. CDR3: CASSLPNYNEQYF. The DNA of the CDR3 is TGTGCCAGCAGTTTACCGAATTACAATGAGCAGTACTTC.

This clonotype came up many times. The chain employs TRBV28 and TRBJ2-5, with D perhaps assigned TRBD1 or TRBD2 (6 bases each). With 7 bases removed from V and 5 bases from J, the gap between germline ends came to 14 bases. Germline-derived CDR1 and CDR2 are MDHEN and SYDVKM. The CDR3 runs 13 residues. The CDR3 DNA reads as TGTGCCAGCAATAACGGGGGCCAGGAGACCCAGTACTTC. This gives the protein CASNNGGQETQYF.

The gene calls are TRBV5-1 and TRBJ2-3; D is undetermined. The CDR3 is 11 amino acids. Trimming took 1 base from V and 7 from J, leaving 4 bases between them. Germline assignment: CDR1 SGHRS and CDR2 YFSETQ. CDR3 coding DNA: TGCGCCAGCAGCTTGTTGAATACGCAGTATTTT. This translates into CASSLLNTQYF.

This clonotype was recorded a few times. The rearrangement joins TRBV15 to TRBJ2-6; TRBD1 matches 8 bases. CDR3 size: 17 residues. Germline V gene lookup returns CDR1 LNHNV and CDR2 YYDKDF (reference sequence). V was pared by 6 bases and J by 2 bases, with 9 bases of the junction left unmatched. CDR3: CATSPDRGVPGANVLTF. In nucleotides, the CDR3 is TGTGCCACCAGTCCCGACAGGGGAGTCCCTGGGGCCAACGTCCTGACTTTC.

Written as DNA, the CDR3 is TGTGCCAGCAGCTTAAAGGGTAGCGGGAGGCCGAACGAGCAGTACTTC. This translates into CASSLKGSGRPNEQYF. The rearrangement links TRBV7-8 to TRBJ2-7; 10 bases agree with TRBD2. The CDR3 spans 16 residues. The V gene's germline CDR1 is SGHVS and CDR2 FQNEAQ. Trimming took 2 bases from V and 5 from J; bases not matched to a gene: 9.

CDR3 sequence: CASSPGGSSGNTIYF. The CDR3 coding sequence is TGTGCCAGCAGCCCCGGGGGGAGCTCTGGAAACACCATATATTTT. This sequence joins TRBV7-3 and TRBJ1-3; maybe TRBD1 (5 bases). CDR1 is SGHTA, CDR2 FQGTGA, per germline. V dropped 5 bases and J dropped 0 bases, with 11 bases sitting between them. CDR3 size: 15 residues.

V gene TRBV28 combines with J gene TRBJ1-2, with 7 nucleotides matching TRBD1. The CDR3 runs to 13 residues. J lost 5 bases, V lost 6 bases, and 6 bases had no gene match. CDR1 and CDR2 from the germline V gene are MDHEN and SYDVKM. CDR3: CASRQLQGYGYTF. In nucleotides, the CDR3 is TGTGCCAGCAGGCAATTACAGGGGTATGGCTACACCTTC.

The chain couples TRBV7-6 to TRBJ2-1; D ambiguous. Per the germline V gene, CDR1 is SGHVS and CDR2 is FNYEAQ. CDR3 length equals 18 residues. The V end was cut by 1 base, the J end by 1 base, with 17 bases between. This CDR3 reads CASSLGALETDSYNEQFF. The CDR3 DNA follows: TGTGCCAGCAGCTTAGGAGCTCTAGAAACAGATTCCTACAATGAGCAGTTCTTC.

The CDR3 nucleotides are TGCAGTGCTAGATTGGGAGTCGTAGAGACCCAGTACTTC. Protein product: CSARLGVVETQYF. This chain uses TRBV20-1 with TRBJ2-5; a possible D gene is TRBD2 (5 bases). CDR3 length: 13 residues. With 2 bases removed from V and 4 bases from J, the gap between germline ends came to 11 bases. Germline values: CDR1 DFQATT, CDR2 SNEGSKA (reference sequence).

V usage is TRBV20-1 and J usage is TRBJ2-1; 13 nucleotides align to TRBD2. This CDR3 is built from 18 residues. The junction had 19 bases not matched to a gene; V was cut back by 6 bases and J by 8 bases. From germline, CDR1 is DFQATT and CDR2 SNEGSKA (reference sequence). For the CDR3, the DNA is TGCAGTGCCACCGCGGGACTAGCGGGATCCCGAATTAACGATGAGCAGTTCTTC. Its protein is CSATAGLAGSRINDEQFF.

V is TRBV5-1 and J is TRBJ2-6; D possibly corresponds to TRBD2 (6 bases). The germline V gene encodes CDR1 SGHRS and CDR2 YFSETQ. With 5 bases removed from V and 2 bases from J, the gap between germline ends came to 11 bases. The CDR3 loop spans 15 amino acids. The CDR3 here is CASRALATGANVLTF. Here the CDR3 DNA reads TGCGCCAGCAGGGCTCTAGCGACTGGGGCCAACGTCCTGACTTTC.

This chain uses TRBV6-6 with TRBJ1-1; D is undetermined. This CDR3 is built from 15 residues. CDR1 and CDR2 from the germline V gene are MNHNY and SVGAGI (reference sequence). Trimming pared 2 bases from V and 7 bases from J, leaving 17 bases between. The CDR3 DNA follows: TGTGCCAGCAGTTACCTGACAAACAGTGGCTTTGAAGCTTTCTTT. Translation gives CASSYLTNSGFEAFF.

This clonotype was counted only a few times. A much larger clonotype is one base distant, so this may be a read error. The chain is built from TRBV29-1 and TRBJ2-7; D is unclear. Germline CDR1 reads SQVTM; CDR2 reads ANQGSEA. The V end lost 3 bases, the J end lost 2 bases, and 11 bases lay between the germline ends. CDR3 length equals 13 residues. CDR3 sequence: CSVEGGVPYEQYF. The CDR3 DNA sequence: TGCAGCGTTGAGGGTGGGGTGCCCTACGAGCAGTACTTC.

The CDR3 sequence: CASSYSGTEQETQYF. The CDR3 bases are TGTGCCAGCAGCTACAGCGGGACTGAACAAGAGACCCAGTACTTC. The rearrangement links TRBV7-2 to TRBJ2-5, with 7 bases identical to TRBD2. V gave up 4 bases and J gave up 2 bases; unmatched junction bases: 7. The length of the CDR3 is 15 residues. Germline V lookup: CDR1 SGHTA, CDR2 FQGNSA.

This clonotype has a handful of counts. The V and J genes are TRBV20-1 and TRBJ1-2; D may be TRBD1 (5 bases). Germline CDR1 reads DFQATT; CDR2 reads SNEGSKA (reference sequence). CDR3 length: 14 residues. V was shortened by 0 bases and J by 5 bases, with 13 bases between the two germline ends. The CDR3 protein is CSAREPRGRYGYTF. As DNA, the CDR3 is TGCAGTGCTAGAGAACCCCGGGGACGGTATGGCTACACCTTC.